Listed below are T cell receptor beta chains from one sample, sequenced in a study of cytomegalovirus exposure and HLA in healthy donors. Method: immunoSEQ multiplex PCR; TCRdb's copy keeps in-frame clones and lacks some. The table records around 150,000 clones, approximately 80% of them present only once. The material sequenced was PBMCs. These receptors all stem from a man aged 35 to 55 in good health and CMV-seronegative. Both conserved end residues are trimmed from each CDR3. Clone size is given for some rows only: seen once, a few or many times, or a class if the clone is expanded.

TRBV7-9,TRBJ2-2,once,SSSNGLAGGPNTGELF
TRBV4-1,TRBJ2-3,-,ASSHILPGLGVTDTQY
TRBV18,TRBJ2-1,-,ASSPPSGISYNEQF
TRBV2,TRBJ2-3,-,ASSEEWGGASDTQY
TRBV18,TRBJ2-1,few,ASSSTGQGNEQF
TRBV4-2,TRBJ2-2,few,ASSQSTSTNTGELF
TRBV2,-,-,ASSVPEGGSYEQY
TRBV6-5,TRBJ2-7,-,ATIDFTSYEQY
TRBV25-1,TRBJ2-1,-,ASSESGTSRFNEQF
TRBV28,TRBJ2-1,few,ASSPYNEQF
TRBV28,TRBJ1-5,-,ASSDDRSHQPQH
TRBV6-4,TRBJ2-1,-,ASSLTSGGVNEQF
TRBV27,TRBJ2-1,-,ASSPLTGGGNEQF
TRBV6-5,TRBJ2-3,once,ASSHPTSTDTQY
TRBV13,TRBJ2-7,-,ASSLRQGGGYEQY
TRBV6-1,-,-,ASRTSGTSIYEQY
TRBV5-4,TRBJ2-7,-,ASSYPSGSNYEQY
TRBV7-9,TRBJ2-1,few,ASSPTHREGNEQF
TRBV19,TRBJ2-7,few,ASSTPGQAYEQY
TRBV5-5,-,-,ASSLEGTASYEQY
TRBV27,TRBJ2-7,few,ASSFPSGYYEQY
TRBV13,TRBJ2-4,-,ASSSATSGGDKNIQY
TRBV28,TRBJ2-3,once,ASSSHQGIATDTQY
TRBV14,TRBJ2-5,-,ASSQGRGLETQY
TRBV7-9,TRBJ2-1,-,ASREGGGYNEQF
TRBV6-5,TRBJ2-5,-,ASTKTGSRDSQY
TRBV6-4,TRBJ2-1,-,ASSELADTSNEQF